The rows below give T cell receptor beta chains drawn from one sample of a study of cytomegalovirus exposure and HLA in healthy donors. The assay was immunoSEQ multiplex PCR, and TCRdb's table has in-frame clones only and misses some. The sample shows more than 85,000 clones, around four fifths of them seen only once. The sequenced sample was PBMCs. The receptors stem from a man aged 25-45 years in good health and CMV-seropositive. The CDR3 runs from the conserved cysteine through the conserved F or W. The D gene is left open where the match is weak. Clone size is given for some rows only: seen once, a few or many times, or a class if the clone is expanded.

D: TRBD1; J: TRBJ2-7; size: NA; V: TRBV2; CDR3: CASGDRVIPYEQYF; DNA: TGTGCCAGTGGGGACAGGGTTATTCCCTACGAGCAGTACTTC
D: NA; J: TRBJ2-7; size: NA; V: TRBV2; CDR3: CATSRGAAYEQYF; DNA: TGTGCCACTTCCCGGGGGGCAGCCTACGAGCAGTACTTC
D: NA; J: TRBJ1-1; size: NA; V: TRBV9; CDR3: CASSVASLNTEAFF; DNA: TGTGCCAGCAGCGTAGCTAGTCTGAACACTGAAGCTTTCTTT
D: TRBD1; J: TRBJ1-5; size: NA; V: TRBV6-7; CDR3: CASGKGQDQPQHF; DNA: TGTGCCAGCGGGAAGGGACAGGATCAGCCCCAGCATTTT
D: NA; J: TRBJ1-1; size: NA; V: TRBV10-3; CDR3: CAISSPSTSNTEAFF; DNA: TGTGCCATCAGTTCTCCTAGCACCTCGAACACTGAAGCTTTCTTT
D: TRBD2; J: TRBJ2-2; size: NA; V: TRBV9; CDR3: CASSDRRTSGHTGELFF; DNA: TGTGCCAGCAGCGACCGTCGTACTAGCGGCCACACCGGGGAGCTGTTTTTT
D: TRBD1; J: TRBJ1-2; size: NA; V: TRBV5-1; CDR3: CASSLDGQGRGYTF; DNA: TGCGCCAGCAGCTTGGACGGACAGGGTAGAGGCTACACCTTC
D: TRBD2; J: TRBJ2-3; size: NA; V: TRBV18; CDR3: CASSPLAGASTDTQYF; DNA: TGTGCCAGCTCACCACTAGCGGGGGCCAGCACAGATACGCAGTATTTT
D: TRBD2; J: TRBJ2-2; size: many; V: TRBV5-1; CDR3: CASSGGTLAGGPTGELFF; DNA: TGCGCCAGCAGCGGGGGGACCCTAGCGGGGGGTCCCACCGGGGAGCTGTTTTTT
D: TRBD1; J: TRBJ1-1; size: NA; V: TRBV29-1; CDR3: CSSRTGAMNTEAFF; DNA: TGCAGCTCCCGGACAGGGGCCATGAACACTGAAGCTTTCTTT
D: NA; J: TRBJ2-7; size: NA; V: TRBV6-1; CDR3: CASSEVRESYEQYF; DNA: TGTGCCAGCAGTGAAGTCAGGGAAAGCTACGAGCAGTACTTC
D: NA; J: TRBJ1-1; size: NA; V: TRBV11-3; CDR3: CASSSQGFMNTEAFF; DNA: TGTGCCAGCAGTTCACAGGGATTCATGAACACTGAAGCTTTCTTT